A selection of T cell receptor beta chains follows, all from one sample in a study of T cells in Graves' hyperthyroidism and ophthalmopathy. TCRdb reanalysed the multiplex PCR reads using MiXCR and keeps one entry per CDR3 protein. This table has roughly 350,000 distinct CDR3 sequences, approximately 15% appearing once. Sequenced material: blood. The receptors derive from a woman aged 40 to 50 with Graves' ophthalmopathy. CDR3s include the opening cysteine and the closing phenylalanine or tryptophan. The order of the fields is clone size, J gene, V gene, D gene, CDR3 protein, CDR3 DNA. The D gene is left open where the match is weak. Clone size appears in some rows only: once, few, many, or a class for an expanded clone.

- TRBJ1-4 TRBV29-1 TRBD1 CSVEDRDRAGEKLFF TGCAGCGTTGAAGATCGGGACAGGGCAGGGGAAAAACTGTTTTTT
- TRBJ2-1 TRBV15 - CATSRYRVTEQFF TGTGCCACCAGCCGATACAGGGTCACTGAGCAGTTCTTC
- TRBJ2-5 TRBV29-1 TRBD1 CSVDRGQETQYF TGCAGCGTTGACAGGGGGCAGGAGACCCAGTACTTC
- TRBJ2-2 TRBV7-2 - CASSLNPYPGELFF TGTGCCAGCAGCTTAAATCCGTACCCCGGGGAGCTGTTTTTT
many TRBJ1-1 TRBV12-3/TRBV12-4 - CASRGRTNTEAFF TGTGCCAGCAGGGGACGGACTAACACTGAAGCTTTCTTT
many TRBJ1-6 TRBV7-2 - CASSLVGSPLHF TGTGCCAGCAGCTTAGTTGGGTCACCCCTCCACTTT
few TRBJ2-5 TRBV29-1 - CSVLNRVWGTGETQYF TGCAGCGTTCTAAACAGGGTCTGGGGCACCGGGGAGACCCAGTACTTC
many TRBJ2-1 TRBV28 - CATKGLAASTKQFF TGTGCCACCAAGGGTCTAGCTGCTTCGACGAAGCAGTTCTTC
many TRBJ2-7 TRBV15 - CATSSRRSVTSTYEQYF TGTGCCACCAGCAGCCGGCGGTCGGTCACCTCTACCTACGAGCAGTACTTC
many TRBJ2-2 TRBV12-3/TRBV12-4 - CASRLQRTNTGELFF TGTGCCAGCAGACTACAGAGAACGAACACCGGGGAGCTGTTTTTT